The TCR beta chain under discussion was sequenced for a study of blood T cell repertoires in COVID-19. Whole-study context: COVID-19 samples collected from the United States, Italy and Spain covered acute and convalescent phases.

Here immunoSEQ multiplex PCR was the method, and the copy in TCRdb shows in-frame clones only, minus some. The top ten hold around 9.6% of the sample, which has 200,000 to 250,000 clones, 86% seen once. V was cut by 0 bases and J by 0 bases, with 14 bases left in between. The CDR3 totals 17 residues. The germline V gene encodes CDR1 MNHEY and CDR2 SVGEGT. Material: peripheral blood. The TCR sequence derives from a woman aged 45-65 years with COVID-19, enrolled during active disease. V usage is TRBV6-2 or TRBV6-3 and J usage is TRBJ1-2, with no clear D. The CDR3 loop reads CASSYSKIHTTNYGYTF. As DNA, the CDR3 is TGTGCCAGCAGTTACTCGAAAATCCATACAACTAACTATGGCTACACCTTC.